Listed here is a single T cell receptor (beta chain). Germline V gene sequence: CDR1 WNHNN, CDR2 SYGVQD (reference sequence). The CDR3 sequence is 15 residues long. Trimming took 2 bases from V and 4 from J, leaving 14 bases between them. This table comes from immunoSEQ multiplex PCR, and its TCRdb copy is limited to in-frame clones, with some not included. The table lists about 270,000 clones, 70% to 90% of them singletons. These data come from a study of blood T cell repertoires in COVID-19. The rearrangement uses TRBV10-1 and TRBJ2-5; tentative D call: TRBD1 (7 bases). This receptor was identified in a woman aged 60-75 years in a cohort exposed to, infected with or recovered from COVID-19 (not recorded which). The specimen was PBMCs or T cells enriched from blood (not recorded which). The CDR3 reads CASSETPGGGETQYF. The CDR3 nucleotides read TGCGCCAGCAGTGAGACGCCAGGGGGAGGAGAGACCCAGTACTTC.